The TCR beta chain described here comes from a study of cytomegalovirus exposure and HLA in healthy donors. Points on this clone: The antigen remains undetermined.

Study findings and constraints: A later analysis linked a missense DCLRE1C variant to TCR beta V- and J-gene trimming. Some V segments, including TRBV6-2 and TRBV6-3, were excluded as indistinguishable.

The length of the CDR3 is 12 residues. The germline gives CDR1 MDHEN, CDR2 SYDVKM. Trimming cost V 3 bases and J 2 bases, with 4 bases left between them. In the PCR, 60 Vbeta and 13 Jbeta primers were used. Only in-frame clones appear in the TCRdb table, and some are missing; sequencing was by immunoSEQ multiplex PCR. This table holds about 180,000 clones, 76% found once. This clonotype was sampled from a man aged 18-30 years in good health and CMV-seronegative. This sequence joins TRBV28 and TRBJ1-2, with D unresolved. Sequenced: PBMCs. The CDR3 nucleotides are TGTGCCAGCAGTTTCCCGAACTATGGCTACACCTTC. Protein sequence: CASSFPNYGYTF.